This T cell receptor (beta chain) was sequenced during a study of blood T cell repertoires in COVID-19 (dated by TCRdb to 2018 to 2020). As for the study more broadly: The collaborator samples originated in the United States, Italy and Spain and spanned the acute and convalescent phases of COVID-19. The material from the prospective study consisted of cDNA or gDNA derived from T cells, B-cell-depleted T cells, or PBMCs. The dataset comprised deeply sampled blood TCRbeta repertoires from subjects exposed to, actively infected with, or recovered from COVID-19. The repertoires were made available in a free public database intended to serve as a resource for research on the immune response to SARS-CoV-2. Samples came from the ongoing ImmuneRACE study (first 160 participants) plus 1,254 subjects from 6 global collaborators. A de-identified subject ID, COVID-19 status, age in years and sex were almost always included in the sample metadata. Where HLA class I and class II types were available, the types were taken from metadata supplied by the sample provider, not from assay-based typing.

The research as a whole found: The quantity of clinical and demographic metadata differed by source and by participant and was supplied without curation.

TCRbeta CDR3 regions were amplified from genomic DNA using the immunoSEQ Assay, a bias-controlled multiplex PCR. The original pipeline was this. The number of nucleated cells in each sample was estimated from the amplification of reference gene primers within the assay. Sequence reads were collapsed and filtered to measure the absolute abundance of every unique TCRbeta CDR3 rearrangement. For each sample, productive Simpson clonality was calculated as the square root of Simpson's diversity index over productive rearrangements. The table comes from immuneACCESS by way of TCRdb, which keeps in-frame sequences with V and J called. Part of the clones is missing from these tables; in studies checked, under half for an unresolved V gene and the rest for unknown reasons. That table supplies the V and J calls and clone size; D and trimming were determined from the DNA. The sample profile shows hundreds of thousands of clones; around 89% of them were found once. The ten largest make up 0.95% to 1.5% of the sample.

Remarks on this clone: Its cognate antigen has yet to be identified. Qualities for individual bases were not recorded, and no much larger clone is one base off.

Each collaborating institution followed its own protocols to collect whole blood in K2EDTA tubes. Collaborator samples were shipped for TCRbeta analysis as frozen whole blood, isolated PBMCs, or DNA extracted from either sample type. V drops 6 bases and J drops 1 base, leaving 6 bases in between. The CDR3 measures 12 amino acids from cysteine to phenylalanine. Here the CDR3 DNA is all that survives: 36 bases in frame from base 1. This clonotype was sampled from a man aged 40-55 years with acute or convalescent COVID-19. The material sequenced was peripheral blood. This chain is built from TRBV12-3 or TRBV12-4 and TRBJ1-1; no D gene is confidently identified. The CDR3 is CASSRQNTEAFF. The DNA sequence is TGTGCCAGCAGCCGACAGAACACTGAAGCTTTCTTT.